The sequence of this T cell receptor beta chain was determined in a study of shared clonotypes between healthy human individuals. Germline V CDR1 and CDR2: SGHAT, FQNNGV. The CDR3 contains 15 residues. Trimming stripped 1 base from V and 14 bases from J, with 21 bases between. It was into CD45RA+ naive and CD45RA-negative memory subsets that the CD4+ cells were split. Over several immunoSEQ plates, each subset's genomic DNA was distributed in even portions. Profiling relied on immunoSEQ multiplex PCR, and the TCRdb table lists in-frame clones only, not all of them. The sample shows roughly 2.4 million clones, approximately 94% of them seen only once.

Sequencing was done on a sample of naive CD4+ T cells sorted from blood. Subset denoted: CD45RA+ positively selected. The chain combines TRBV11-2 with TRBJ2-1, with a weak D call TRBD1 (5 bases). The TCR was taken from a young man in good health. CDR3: CASSLGLVGLSYEFF. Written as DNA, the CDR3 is TGTGCCAGCAGCTTAGGCTTGGTGGGGCTATCCTATGAGTTCTTC.